This T cell receptor beta chain was documented in a study of blood T cell repertoires in COVID-19. Study-wide context: PBMCs, B-cell-depleted T cells, or T cells provided the cDNA or gDNA that made up the material.

In the authors' methods: The assay estimated nucleated cells by amplifying reference gene primers. The data were produced by immunoSEQ multiplex PCR, yet TCRdb's version contains in-frame clones alone and is incomplete. V and J calls and clone size come straight from that table; D and trimming were deduced from the DNA. The table records 25,000 to 30,000 clones, around 91% of them present only once. Looked up from germline, CDR1 is KGHSH and CDR2 is LQKENI. The length of the CDR3 is 15 residues. Germline trimming cut 3 bases from V and 4 bases from J; bases unmatched to any gene: 5. J is TRBJ1-4 and V is TRBV18, with 7 bases aligning to TRBD1. The sequencing input was peripheral blood. This clonotype was obtained from an older woman with active COVID-19. CDR3 in amino acids: CASSPGQHSNEKLFF. CDR3 nucleotide sequence: TGTGCCAGCTCACCGGGACAGCATAGTAATGAAAAACTGTTTTTT.